This T cell receptor beta chain appears in the sequencing data of a study of T cell responses to AZD1222 COVID-19 vaccine. Comments on this clone: Its target is not known.

Study observations and caveats: CD4 TCRs linked to vaccination spanned spike, dominating at 160-218 and 743-854. Donors in the cohort were predominantly white British and more often female, and clonal diversity was possibly underestimated. Close to half of spike-specific TCRs reportedly recognize unmutated variant regions.

Samples with a second dose at about 4 or about 12 weeks were pooled together. TCRdb's table, derived via immunoSEQ multiplex PCR, lists solely in-frame clones and lacks some. The table shows 90,000 to 130,000 clones, with around 90% occurring only once. Looked up from germline, CDR1 is SGHAT and CDR2 is FQNNGV. The V and J ends lost 4 bases and 4 bases respectively, with 20 bases between them. The CDR3 runs to 17 residues. The chain uses TRBV11-2 and TRBJ2-1; D remains unclear. This TCR came from an adult who received the AZD1222 COVID-19 vaccine. Source: peripheral blood, taken 28 days after the second AZD1222 dose. CDR3 sequence (DNA): TGTGCCAGCAGCTCCGGACCCACGGTAGGAGATTACAATGAGCAGTTCTTC. Translating gives CASSSGPTVGDYNEQFF.